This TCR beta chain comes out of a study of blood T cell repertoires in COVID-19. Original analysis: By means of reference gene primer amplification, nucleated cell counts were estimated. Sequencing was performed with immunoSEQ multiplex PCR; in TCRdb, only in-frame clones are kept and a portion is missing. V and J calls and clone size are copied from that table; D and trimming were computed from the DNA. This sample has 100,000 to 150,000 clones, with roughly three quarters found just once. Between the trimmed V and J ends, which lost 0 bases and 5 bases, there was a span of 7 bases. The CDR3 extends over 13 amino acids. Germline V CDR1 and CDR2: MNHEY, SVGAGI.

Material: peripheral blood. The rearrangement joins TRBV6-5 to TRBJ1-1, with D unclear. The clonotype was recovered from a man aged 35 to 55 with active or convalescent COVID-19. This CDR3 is CASSYSGETEAFF. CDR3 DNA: TGTGCCAGCAGTTACTCTGGTGAGACTGAAGCTTTCTTT.